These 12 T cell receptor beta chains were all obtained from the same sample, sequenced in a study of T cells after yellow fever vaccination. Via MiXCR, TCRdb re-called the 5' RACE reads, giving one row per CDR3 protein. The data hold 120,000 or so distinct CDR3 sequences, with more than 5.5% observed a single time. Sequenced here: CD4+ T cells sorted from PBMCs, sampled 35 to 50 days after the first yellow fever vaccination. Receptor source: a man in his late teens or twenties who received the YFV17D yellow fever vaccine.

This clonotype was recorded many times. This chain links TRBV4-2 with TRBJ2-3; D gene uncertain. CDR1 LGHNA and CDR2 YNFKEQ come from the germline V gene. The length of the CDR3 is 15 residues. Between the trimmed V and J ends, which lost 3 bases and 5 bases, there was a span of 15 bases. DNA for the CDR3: TGTGCCAGCAGCCAGGAAATCCCGGCTCGAGATACGCAGTATTTT. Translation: CASSQEIPARDTQYF.

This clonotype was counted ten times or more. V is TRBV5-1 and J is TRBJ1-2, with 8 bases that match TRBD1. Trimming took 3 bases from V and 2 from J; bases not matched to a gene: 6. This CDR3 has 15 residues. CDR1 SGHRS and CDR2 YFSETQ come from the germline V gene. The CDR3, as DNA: TGCGCCAGCAGCTCGGGACAGGCCTTGAACTATGGCTACACCTTC. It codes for CASSSGQALNYGYTF.

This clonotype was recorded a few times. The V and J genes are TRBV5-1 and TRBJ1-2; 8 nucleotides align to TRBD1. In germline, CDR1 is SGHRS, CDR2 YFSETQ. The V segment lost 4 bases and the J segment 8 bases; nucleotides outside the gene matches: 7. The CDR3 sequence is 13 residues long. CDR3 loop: CASSATGARGYTF. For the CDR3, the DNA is TGCGCCAGCAGCGCGACAGGGGCGAGGGGCTACACCTTC. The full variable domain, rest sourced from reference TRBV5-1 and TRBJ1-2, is KAGVTQTPRYLIKTRGQQVTLSCSPISGHRSVSWYQQTPGQGLQFLFEYFSETQRNKGNFPGRFSGRQFSNSRSEMNVSTLELGDSALYLCASSATGARGYTFGSGTRLTVV.

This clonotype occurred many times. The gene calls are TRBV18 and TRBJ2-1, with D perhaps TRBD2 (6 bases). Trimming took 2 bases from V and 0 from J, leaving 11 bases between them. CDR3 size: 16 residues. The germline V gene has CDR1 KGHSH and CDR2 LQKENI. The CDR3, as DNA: TGTGCCAGCTCACCAGTGCGGGGAAGCTCCTACAATGAGCAGTTCTTC. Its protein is CASSPVRGSSYNEQFF.

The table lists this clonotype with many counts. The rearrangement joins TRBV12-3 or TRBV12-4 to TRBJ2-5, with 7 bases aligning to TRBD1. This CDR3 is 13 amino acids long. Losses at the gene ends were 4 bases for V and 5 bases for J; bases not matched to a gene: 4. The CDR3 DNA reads TGTGCCAGCAGTTCCGGGACAGCGGAGACCCAGTACTTC. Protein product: CASSSGTAETQYF.

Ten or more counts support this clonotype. Written as DNA, the CDR3 is TGCGCCAGCACCCCGACTAGCGGGGGGGCGGGTGAGCAGTTCTTC. This translates into CASTPTSGGAGEQFF. The chain uses TRBV5-1 and TRBJ2-1; the match to TRBD2 covers 14 bases. CDR1 SGHRS and CDR2 YFSETQ come from the germline V gene. The CDR3 loop spans 15 amino acids. V was clipped by 6 bases and J by 9 bases; unmatched bases: 8.

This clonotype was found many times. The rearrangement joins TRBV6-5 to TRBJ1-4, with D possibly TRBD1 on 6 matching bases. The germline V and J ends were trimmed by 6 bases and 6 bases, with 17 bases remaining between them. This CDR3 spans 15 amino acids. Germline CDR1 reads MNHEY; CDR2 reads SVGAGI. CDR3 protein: CASRNTGSVDEKLFF. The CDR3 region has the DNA TGTGCCAGCAGAAATACAGGGTCGGTTGATGAAAAACTGTTTTTT.

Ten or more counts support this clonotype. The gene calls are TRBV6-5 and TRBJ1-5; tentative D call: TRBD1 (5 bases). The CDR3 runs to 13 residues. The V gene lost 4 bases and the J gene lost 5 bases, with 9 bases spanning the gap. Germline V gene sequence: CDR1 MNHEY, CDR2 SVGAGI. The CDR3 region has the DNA TGTGCCAGCAGTTCTCGGGACGATCAGCCCCAGCATTTT. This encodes CASSSRDDQPQHF.

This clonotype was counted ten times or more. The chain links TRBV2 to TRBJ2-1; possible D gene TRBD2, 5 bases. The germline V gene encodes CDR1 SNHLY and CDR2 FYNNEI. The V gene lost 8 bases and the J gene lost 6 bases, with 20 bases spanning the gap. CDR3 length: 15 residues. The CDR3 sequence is CASSNPGTDANEQFF. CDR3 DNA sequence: TGTGCCAGCTCAAACCCGGGAACTGACGCCAATGAGCAGTTCTTC. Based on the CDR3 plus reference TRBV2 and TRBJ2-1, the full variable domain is EPEVTQTPSHQVTQMGQEVILRCVPISNHLYFYWYRQILGQKVEFLVSFYNNEISEKSEIFDDQFSVERPDGSNFTLKIRSTKLEDSAMYFCASSNPGTDANEQFFGPGTRLTVL.

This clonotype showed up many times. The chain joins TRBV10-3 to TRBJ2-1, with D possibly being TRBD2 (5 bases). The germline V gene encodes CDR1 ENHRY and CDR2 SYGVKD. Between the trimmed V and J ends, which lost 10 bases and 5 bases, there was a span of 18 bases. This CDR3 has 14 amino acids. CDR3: CATASWGSHNEQFF. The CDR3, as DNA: TGTGCCACCGCTAGCTGGGGATCTCACAATGAGCAGTTCTTC.

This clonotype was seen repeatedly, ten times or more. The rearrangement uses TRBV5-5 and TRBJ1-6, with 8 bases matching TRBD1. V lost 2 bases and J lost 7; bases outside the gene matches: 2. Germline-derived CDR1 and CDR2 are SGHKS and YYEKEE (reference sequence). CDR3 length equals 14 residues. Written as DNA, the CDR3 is TGTGCCAGCAGCTTCCCAGGGGGCAATTCACCCCTCCACTTT. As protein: CASSFPGGNSPLHF. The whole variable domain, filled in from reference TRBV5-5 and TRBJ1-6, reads DAGVTQSPTHLIKTRGQQVTLRCSPISGHKSVSWYQQVLGQGPQFIFQYYEKEERGRGNFPDRFSARQFPNYSSELNVNALLLGDSALYLCASSFPGGNSPLHFGNGTRLTVT.

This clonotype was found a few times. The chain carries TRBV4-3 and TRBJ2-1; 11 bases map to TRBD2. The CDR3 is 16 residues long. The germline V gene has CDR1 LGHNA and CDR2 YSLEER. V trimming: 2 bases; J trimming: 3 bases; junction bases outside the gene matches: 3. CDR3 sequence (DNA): TGCGCCAGCAGCCAAAGACTAGCGGGGAACTACAATGAGCAGTTCTTC. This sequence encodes CASSQRLAGNYNEQFF.